A selection of T cell receptor beta chains follows, all from one sample in a study of long-term antiretroviral therapy in people with HIV. Sequenced by immunoSEQ multiplex PCR; TCRdb stores in-frame clones only, minus some. This table has approximately 10,000 clones, 80% to 90% appearing once. The sequences come from unsorted PBMCs, collected more than 7 years after starting antiretroviral therapy. These receptor sequences come from a man aged 50 or older with HIV. Both conserved end residues are part of each CDR3. A D gene is named only where the DNA matches it firmly. Clone sizes are given selectively: once, few, many, or a class where the clone is expanded.

D	J	size	V	CDR3	DNA
TRBD2	TRBJ2-7	NA	TRBV30	CAFTGTIIHEQYF	TGTGCATTTACCGGGACTATAATCCACGAGCAGTACTTC
NA	TRBJ1-4	NA	TRBV30	CAWSVHEGFGEKLFF	TGTGCCTGGAGTGTACACGAGGGTTTTGGTGAAAAACTGTTTTTT
TRBD2	TRBJ2-7	NA	TRBV6-5	CASSYPGLAGAYEQYF	TGTGCCAGCAGTTACCCTGGACTAGCGGGGGCCTACGAGCAGTACTTC
NA	TRBJ1-5	NA	TRBV6-1	CASTPTGDSNQPQHF	TGTGCCAGCACCCCCACGGGAGATAGCAATCAGCCCCAGCATTTT
NA	TRBJ2-2	NA	TRBV9	CASSVEGFTTGELFF	TGTGCCAGCAGCGTAGAAGGGTTTACCACCGGGGAGCTGTTTTTT
TRBD1	TRBJ1-2	NA	TRBV27	CASSLDRANSYGYTF	TGTGCCAGCAGTTTAGACAGGGCCAACTCCTATGGCTACACCTTC
NA	TRBJ1-2	NA	TRBV5-1	CASGPSAVDGYTF	TGCGCCAGCGGGCCCTCCGCCGTGGATGGCTACACCTTC
NA	TRBJ2-7	NA	TRBV13	CASSLGVGEQYF	TGTGCCAGCAGCTTGGGAGTGGGAGAGCAGTACTTC
TRBD1	TRBJ2-1	NA	TRBV29-1	CSVAHTRGNVYEQFF	TGCAGCGTAGCCCATACCAGGGGGAATGTTTATGAGCAGTTCTTC
NA	TRBJ1-2	NA	TRBV6-5	CASSSGEGYYGYTF	TGTGCCAGCAGTTCAGGGGAGGGGTACTATGGCTACACCTTC
TRBD1	TRBJ1-2	NA	TRBV2	CAILRQGMNYGYTF	TGTGCCATCCTTAGACAGGGGATGAACTATGGCTACACCTTC
TRBD2	TRBJ2-7	NA	TRBV6-6	CASNPLRGGSEQYF	TGTGCCAGCAACCCGTTGCGGGGGGGCAGCGAGCAGTACTTC
NA	TRBJ1-1	NA	TRBV30	CAWSVHRDTEAFF	TGTGCCTGGAGTGTACACCGGGACACTGAAGCTTTCTTT
NA	TRBJ2-3	NA	TRBV5-4	CASSLEFPPVGADTQYF	TGTGCCAGCAGCTTGGAGTTCCCCCCGGTTGGTGCAGATACGCAGTATTTT
NA	TRBJ2-1	NA	TRBV12-5	CASGLGLNGDEQFF	TGTGCTAGTGGTTTGGGACTGAATGGGGATGAGCAGTTCTTC
TRBD1	TRBJ2-7	NA	TRBV30	CAWGDSPYEQYF	TGTGCCTGGGGGGACAGTCCCTACGAGCAGTACTTC
NA	TRBJ2-1	once	TRBV5-6	CASSHTPGGDEQFF	TGTGCCAGCAGCCATACCCCCGGGGGCGATGAGCAGTTCTTC
NA	TRBJ1-6	NA	TRBV4-1	CASSQTPGGFNSPLHF	TGCGCCAGCAGCCAAACTCCCGGAGGGTTCAATTCACCCCTCCACTTT
NA	TRBJ1-2	NA	TRBV11-2	CATVANYGYTF	TGTGCCACCGTAGCAAACTATGGCTACACCTTC
TRBD1	TRBJ2-7	few	TRBV27	CASSSLGGGTGTSYEQYF	TGTGCCAGCAGTTCCCTCGGGGGAGGGACAGGGACCTCCTACGAGCAGTACTTC
NA	TRBJ2-7	NA	TRBV5-6	CASSLQGAFTTYEQYF	TGTGCCAGCAGCTTGCAAGGGGCTTTCACCACTTACGAGCAGTACTTC
NA	TRBJ2-1	once	TRBV5-1	CASSFTESSYNEQFF	TGCGCCAGCAGCTTTACAGAGAGCTCCTACAATGAGCAGTTCTTC
TRBD1	TRBJ2-3	NA	TRBV4-1	CASSRQGVSDTQYF	TGCGCCAGCAGCCGACAGGGTGTCTCAGATACGCAGTATTTT
NA	TRBJ1-1	once	TRBV5-4	CASGGGAEAFF	TGTGCCAGCGGGGGGGGAGCTGAAGCTTTCTTT
NA	TRBJ2-3	NA	TRBV27	CASSPHTRRDTDTQYF	TGTGCCAGCAGTCCCCACACCCGAAGGGACACAGATACGCAGTATTTT
TRBD2	TRBJ2-3	NA	TRBV7-8	CASSQLAGGLDTQYF	TGTGCCAGCAGCCAACTAGCGGGGGGCCTAGATACGCAGTATTTT
TRBD1	TRBJ2-7	once	TRBV11-3	CASSLTTGHSYEQYF	TGTGCCAGCAGCTTGACGACAGGGCACTCCTACGAGCAGTACTTC
NA	TRBJ2-3	NA	TRBV6-6	CASKWTSTDTQYF	TGTGCCAGCAAGTGGACTAGCACAGATACGCAGTATTTT
NA	TRBJ2-2	NA	TRBV4-1	CASSHPGMTGELFF	TGCGCCAGCAGCCACCCCGGGATGACCGGGGAGCTGTTTTTT
NA	TRBJ1-5	NA	TRBV5-5	CASSFLGAGNQPQHF	TGTGCCAGCAGCTTCCTCGGGGCAGGCAATCAGCCCCAGCATTTT
NA	TRBJ1-5	NA	TRBV27	CASSFRQGGQPQHF	TGTGCCAGCTCCTTTAGGCAGGGAGGTCAGCCCCAGCATTTT
TRBD1	TRBJ2-2	few	TRBV27	CASTLTGTAMNTGELFF	TGTGCCAGCACCCTAACTGGGACAGCGATGAACACCGGGGAGCTGTTTTTT
NA	TRBJ2-1	few	TRBV7-8	CASSLVSGTSYNEQFF	TGTGCCAGCAGCTTAGTTTCCGGGACTTCCTACAATGAGCAGTTCTTC
TRBD2	TRBJ2-3	NA	TRBV5-6	CASSLASGGPNTDTQYF	TGTGCCAGCAGCTTGGCTAGCGGGGGCCCGAACACAGATACGCAGTATTTT
NA	TRBJ2-4	NA	TRBV29-1	CSVEGGKDTGIQYF	TGCAGCGTTGAAGGAGGGAAGGATACAGGTATTCAGTACTTC
NA	TRBJ1-1	NA	TRBV5-6	CASSFGYGNTEAFF	TGTGCCAGCAGCTTCGGTTATGGGAACACTGAAGCTTTCTTT
NA	TRBJ1-4	once	TRBV27	CASSLGSYEKLFF	TGTGCCAGCAGTTTAGGCAGCTATGAAAAACTGTTTTTT
NA	TRBJ2-1	NA	TRBV29-1	CSVEDLATPQGGIYNEQFF	TGCAGCGTTGAAGACCTCGCCACCCCACAGGGAGGAATCTACAATGAGCAGTTCTTC
NA	TRBJ2-1	NA	TRBV30	CALETETRRNNEQFF	TGTGCCCTGGAGACGGAGACTAGGCGCAACAATGAGCAGTTCTTC
TRBD1	TRBJ1-1	NA	TRBV6-1	CASSGTENTEAFF	TGTGCCAGTTCCGGGACAGAGAACACTGAAGCTTTCTTT
TRBD2	TRBJ2-7	NA	TRBV29-1	CSVLAGGPYEQYF	TGCAGCGTTCTAGCGGGGGGGCCCTACGAGCAGTACTTC
TRBD1	TRBJ1-1	NA	TRBV30	CAWTTTKGASGTEAFF	TGTGCCTGGACCACGACGAAGGGGGCGTCAGGGACTGAAGCTTTCTTT
NA	TRBJ1-5	NA	TRBV27	CASSSLKKLDQPQHF	TGTGCCAGCAGTTCGCTCAAAAAGTTGGATCAGCCCCAGCATTTT
TRBD1	TRBJ1-1	NA	TRBV29-1	CSVAGQGRTEAFF	TGCAGCGTTGCCGGACAGGGGAGGACTGAAGCTTTCTTT
NA	TRBJ2-1	NA	TRBV5-6	CASSLAMEGSSYNEQFF	TGTGCCAGCAGCTTGGCCATGGAAGGGAGCTCCTACAATGAGCAGTTCTTC
NA	TRBJ1-5	NA	TRBV5-6	CASSLGSKGNQPQHF	TGTGCCAGCAGTTTAGGGAGTAAGGGCAATCAGCCCCAGCATTTT
TRBD1	TRBJ1-2	few	TRBV27	CASSAGQPYGYTF	TGTGCCAGCAGCGCGGGACAGCCCTATGGCTACACCTTC
TRBD1	TRBJ2-1	NA	TRBV29-1	CSAGQGEHNEQFF	TGCAGCGCTGGACAGGGGGAACACAATGAGCAGTTCTTC
NA	TRBJ1-5	NA	TRBV27	CASSLSASGNQPQHF	TGTGCCAGCAGTTTGAGCGCGAGCGGGAATCAGCCCCAGCATTTT
NA	TRBJ1-1	NA	TRBV6-5	CASTQVAANTEAFF	TGTGCCAGCACCCAGGTGGCGGCGAACACTGAAGCTTTCTTT
NA	TRBJ2-2	NA	TRBV9	CASSVGGTGELFF	TGTGCCAGCAGCGTAGGGGGAACCGGGGAGCTGTTTTTT
NA	TRBJ1-6	few	TRBV6-1	CASSDLGGRSPLHF	TGTGCCAGCAGTGATTTGGGGGGGAGGTCACCCCTCCACTTT
NA	TRBJ2-7	once	TRBV4-1	CASSQGKPLGYEQYF	TGCGCCAGCAGCCAAGGAAAGCCTCTTGGCTACGAGCAGTACTTC
NA	TRBJ1-1	NA	TRBV4-1	CASSQDTVNTEAFF	TGCGCCAGCAGCCAAGATACGGTGAACACTGAAGCTTTCTTT
TRBD1	TRBJ1-2	NA	TRBV7-8	CASSYQQGYGYTF	TGTGCCAGCAGCTACCAACAGGGGTATGGCTACACCTTC
NA	TRBJ1-3	NA	TRBV7-9	CASSPRRTSEGNTIYF	TGTGCCAGCAGCCCTAGAAGGACCTCGGAGGGAAACACCATATATTTT
TRBD1	TRBJ1-1	NA	TRBV6-5	CASSLWTGGLEAFF	TGTGCCAGCAGTTTATGGACAGGGGGCCTGGAAGCTTTCTTT